The subject of this entry is one T cell receptor beta chain. The data were obtained in a study of blood T cell repertoires in COVID-19. About the study: From T cells, B-cell-depleted T cells, or PBMCs came the material, which was cDNA or gDNA.

V lost 6 bases to trimming and J lost 1 base; unmatched junction nucleotides: 9. Per the germline V gene, CDR1 is LNHDA and CDR2 is SQIVND (reference sequence). The CDR3 length is 17 residues. In the original analysis: Using reference gene primer amplification, nucleated cell counts were estimated. Using immunoSEQ multiplex PCR, the repertoire was profiled, and TCRdb retains in-frame clones only, with some absent. The V and J calls and the clone size are those of that table, but D and trimming were determined from the DNA. Of 150,000 or so clones listed, under 90% are singletons. This clonotype was sampled from a woman in her sixties or seventies who had recovered from COVID-19. J is TRBJ2-6 and V is TRBV19; 7 bases are a match to TRBD1. The sample consisted of PBMCs or T cells enriched from blood (not recorded which). In nucleotides, the CDR3 is TGTGCCAGTAGCACCGGACAGGTTTGGTCTGGGGCCAACGTCCTGACTTTC. Translating gives CASSTGQVWSGANVLTF.